This T cell receptor (beta chain) was sequenced for a study of CD8 T cell repertoires and HIV-1 epitope variants. Study context: Epitopes were three Gag families plus Nef HW9 and YT9. An uncultured baseline aliquot held 1M T cells. Study-level results: Only beta chains were identified, marking proliferation to antigen, not function. Most of the nine antigen-specific clonotypes appeared cross-reactive to autologous or escape variants.

On this clone: The antigen remains undetermined.

The CDR3 covers 14 residues. V lost 5 bases, J lost 4 bases, and 3 bases stayed unmatched. Germline V gene sequence: CDR1 MGHRA, CDR2 YSYEKL. TCRdb's copy holds only in-frame clones and misses some; the assay was immunoSEQ multiplex PCR. The repertoire has roughly 4,000 clones, less than 70% of them found once; the top ten carry roughly 40%. The specimen sequenced was cultured CD8+ T cells derived from PBMCs. V usage is TRBV4-1 and J usage is TRBJ1-5; 9 bases map to TRBD1. The TCR sequence derives from a male donor with HIV. DNA for the CDR3: TGCGCCAGCAGCTCCGGACAGGGGAATCAGCCCCAGCATTTT. Translated, it gives CASSSGQGNQPQHF.